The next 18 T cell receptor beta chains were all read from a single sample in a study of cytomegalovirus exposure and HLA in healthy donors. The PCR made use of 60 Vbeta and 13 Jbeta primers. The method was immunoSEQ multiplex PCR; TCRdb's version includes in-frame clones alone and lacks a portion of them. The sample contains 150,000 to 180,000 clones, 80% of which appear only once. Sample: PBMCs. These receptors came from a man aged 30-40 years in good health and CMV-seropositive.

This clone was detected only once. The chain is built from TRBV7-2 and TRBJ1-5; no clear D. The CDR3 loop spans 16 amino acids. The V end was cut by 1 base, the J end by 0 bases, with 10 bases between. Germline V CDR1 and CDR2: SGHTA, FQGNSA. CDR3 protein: CASSLGAGYSNQPQHF. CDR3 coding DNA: TGTGCCAGCAGCTTAGGCGCAGGATATAGCAATCAGCCCCAGCATTTT.

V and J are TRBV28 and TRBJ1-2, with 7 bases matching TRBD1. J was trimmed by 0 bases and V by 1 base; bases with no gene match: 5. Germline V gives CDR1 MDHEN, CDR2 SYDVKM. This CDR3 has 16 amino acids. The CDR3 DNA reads TGTGCCAGCAGTTTATCTGACAGGGTTGCTAACTATGGCTACACCTTC. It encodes CASSLSDRVANYGYTF.

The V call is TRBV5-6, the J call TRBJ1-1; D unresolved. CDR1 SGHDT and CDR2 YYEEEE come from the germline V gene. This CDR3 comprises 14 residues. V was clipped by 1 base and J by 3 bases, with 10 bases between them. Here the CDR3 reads CASSLPGSDTEAFF. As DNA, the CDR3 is TGTGCCAGCAGCTTGCCGGGGTCGGACACTGAAGCTTTCTTT.

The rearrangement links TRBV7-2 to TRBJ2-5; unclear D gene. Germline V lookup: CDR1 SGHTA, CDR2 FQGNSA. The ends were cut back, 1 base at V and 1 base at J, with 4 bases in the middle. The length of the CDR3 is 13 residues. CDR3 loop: CASSLGVQETQYF. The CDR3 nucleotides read TGTGCCAGCAGCTTAGGCGTCCAAGAGACCCAGTACTTC.

CDR3 DNA: TGCAGCGGGAAGGGACAGGGTGACACAGATACGCAGTATTTT. Translated: CSGKGQGDTDTQYF. The V gene is TRBV29-1, the J gene TRBJ2-3, with 9 bases lining up with TRBD1. The germline gives CDR1 SQVTM, CDR2 ANQGSEA. CDR3 length equals 14 residues. With V trimmed by 7 bases and J by 2 bases, 7 bases remained unmatched.

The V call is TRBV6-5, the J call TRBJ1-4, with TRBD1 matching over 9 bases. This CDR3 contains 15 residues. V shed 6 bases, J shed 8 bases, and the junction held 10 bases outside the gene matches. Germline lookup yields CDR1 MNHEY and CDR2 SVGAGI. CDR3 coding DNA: TGTGCCAGCAGCCCCTACAGGGGGCTGCGGGAAAAACTGTTTTTT. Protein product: CASSPYRGLREKLFF.

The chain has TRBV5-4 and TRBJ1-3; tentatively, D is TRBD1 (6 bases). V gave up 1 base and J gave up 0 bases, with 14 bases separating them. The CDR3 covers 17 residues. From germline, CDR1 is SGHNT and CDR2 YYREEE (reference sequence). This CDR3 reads CASSLYSGDVSGNTIYF. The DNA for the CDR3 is TGTGCCAGCAGCTTGTATTCAGGGGACGTCTCTGGAAACACCATATATTTT.

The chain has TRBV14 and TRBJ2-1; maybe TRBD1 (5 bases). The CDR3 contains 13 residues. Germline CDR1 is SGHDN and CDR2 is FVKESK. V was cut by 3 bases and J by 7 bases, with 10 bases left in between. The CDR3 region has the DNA TGTGCCAGCAGCCAGATGGGGCGAAATGAGCAGTTCTTC. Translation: CASSQMGRNEQFF.

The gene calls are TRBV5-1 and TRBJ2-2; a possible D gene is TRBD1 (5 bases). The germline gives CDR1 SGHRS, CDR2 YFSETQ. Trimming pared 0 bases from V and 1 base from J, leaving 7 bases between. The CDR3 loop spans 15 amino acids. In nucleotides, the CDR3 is TGCGCCAGCAGCTTGGTTCAGGGGAACACCGGGGAGCTGTTTTTT. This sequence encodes CASSLVQGNTGELFF. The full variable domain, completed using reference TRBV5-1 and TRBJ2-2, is KAGVTQTPRYLIKTRGQQVTLSCSPISGHRSVSWYQQTPGQGLQFLFEYFSETQRNKGNFPGRFSGRQFSNSRSEMNVSTLELGDSALYLCASSLVQGNTGELFFGEGSRLTVL.

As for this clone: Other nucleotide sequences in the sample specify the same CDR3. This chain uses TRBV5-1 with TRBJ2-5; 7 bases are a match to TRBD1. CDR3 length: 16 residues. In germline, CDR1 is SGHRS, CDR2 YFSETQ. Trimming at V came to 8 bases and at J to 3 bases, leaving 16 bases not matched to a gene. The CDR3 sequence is CASSRTPGTEEETQYF. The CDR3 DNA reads TGCGCCAGTAGCAGAACCCCCGGGACAGAAGAAGAGACCCAGTACTTC.

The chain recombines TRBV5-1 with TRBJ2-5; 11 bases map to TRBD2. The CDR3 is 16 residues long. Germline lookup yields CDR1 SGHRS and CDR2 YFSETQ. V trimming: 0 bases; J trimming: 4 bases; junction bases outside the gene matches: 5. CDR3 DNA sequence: TGCGCCAGCAGCTTGGAGCTAGCGGGAGGCAGAGAGACCCAGTACTTC. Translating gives CASSLELAGGRETQYF.

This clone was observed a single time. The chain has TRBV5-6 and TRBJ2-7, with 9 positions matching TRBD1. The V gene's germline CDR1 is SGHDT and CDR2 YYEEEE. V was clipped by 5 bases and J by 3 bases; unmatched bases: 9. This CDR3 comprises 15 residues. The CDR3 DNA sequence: TGTGCCAGCAGTCCTGACAGGGGGACTATCTACGAGCAGTACTTC. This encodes CASSPDRGTIYEQYF.

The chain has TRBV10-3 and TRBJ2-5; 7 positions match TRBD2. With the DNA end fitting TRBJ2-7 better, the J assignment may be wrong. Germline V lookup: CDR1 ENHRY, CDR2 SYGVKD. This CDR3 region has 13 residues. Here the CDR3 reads CAIPGREKCEQYF. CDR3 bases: TGTGCCATCCCGGGGCGGGAGAAGTGCGAGCAGTACTTC.

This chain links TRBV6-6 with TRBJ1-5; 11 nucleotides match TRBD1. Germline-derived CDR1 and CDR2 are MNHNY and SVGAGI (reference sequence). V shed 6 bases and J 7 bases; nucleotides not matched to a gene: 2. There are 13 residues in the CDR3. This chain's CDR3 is CASSRTGGQPQHF. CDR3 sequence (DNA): TGTGCCAGCAGCAGGACAGGGGGCCAGCCCCAGCATTTT.

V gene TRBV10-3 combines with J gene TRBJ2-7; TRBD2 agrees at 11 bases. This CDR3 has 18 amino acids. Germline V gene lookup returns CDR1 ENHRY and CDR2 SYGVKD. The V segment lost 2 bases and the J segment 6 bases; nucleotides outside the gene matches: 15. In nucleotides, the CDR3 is TGTGCCATCAGTGAGGATATTCGACTAGCGGGAAAAGGCGGCGAGCAGTACTTC. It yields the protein CAISEDIRLAGKGGEQYF.

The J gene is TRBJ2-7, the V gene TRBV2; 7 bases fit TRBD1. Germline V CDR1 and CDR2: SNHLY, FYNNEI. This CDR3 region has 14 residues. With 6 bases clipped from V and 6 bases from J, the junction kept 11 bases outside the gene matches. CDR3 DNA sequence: TGTGCCAGCAGGAGGGGACAGAGAAGCCCCGAGCAGTACTTC. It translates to CASRRGQRSPEQYF.

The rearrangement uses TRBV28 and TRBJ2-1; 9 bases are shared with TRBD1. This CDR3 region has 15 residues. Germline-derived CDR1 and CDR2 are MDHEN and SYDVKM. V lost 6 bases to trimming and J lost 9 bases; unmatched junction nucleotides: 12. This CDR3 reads CASRSRDRVLSEQFF. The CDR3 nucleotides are TGTGCCAGCAGGAGCCGGGACAGGGTACTCAGTGAGCAGTTCTTC. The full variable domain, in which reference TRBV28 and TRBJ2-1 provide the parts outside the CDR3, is DVKVTQSSRYLVKRTGEKVFLECVQDMDHENMFWYRQDPGLGLRLIYFSYDVKMKEKGDIPEGYSVSREKKERFSLILESASTNQTSMYLCASRSRDRVLSEQFFGPGTRLTVL.

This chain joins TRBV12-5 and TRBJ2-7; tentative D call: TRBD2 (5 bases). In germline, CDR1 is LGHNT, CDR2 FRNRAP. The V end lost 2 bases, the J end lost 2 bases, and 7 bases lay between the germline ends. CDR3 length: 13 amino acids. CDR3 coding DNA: TGTGCTAGTGGTTTGTTCGGGACCTACGAGCAGTACTTC. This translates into CASGLFGTYEQYF.